The T cell receptor (beta chain) described here comes from a study of glioma-infiltrating T cells after dendritic cell vaccination. CDR3 length equals 15 residues. Germline V lookup: CDR1 ENHRY, CDR2 SYGVKD. Germline trimming cut 6 bases from V and 2 bases from J; bases unmatched to any gene: 8. Repertoires were generated with immunoSEQ multiplex PCR, while TCRdb's copy carries only in-frame clones and drops some. The data hold about 96,000 clones, with about 80% observed a single time. The sequenced sample was blood, obtained before dendritic cell vaccination. The chain has TRBV10-3 and TRBJ2-5, with 8 nucleotides matching TRBD2. This receptor was obtained from a human donor with glioblastoma. The CDR3 DNA sequence: TGTGCCATCAGAGATACTAGCGGAGGACAAGAGACCCAGTACTTC. This codes for CAIRDTSGGQETQYF.